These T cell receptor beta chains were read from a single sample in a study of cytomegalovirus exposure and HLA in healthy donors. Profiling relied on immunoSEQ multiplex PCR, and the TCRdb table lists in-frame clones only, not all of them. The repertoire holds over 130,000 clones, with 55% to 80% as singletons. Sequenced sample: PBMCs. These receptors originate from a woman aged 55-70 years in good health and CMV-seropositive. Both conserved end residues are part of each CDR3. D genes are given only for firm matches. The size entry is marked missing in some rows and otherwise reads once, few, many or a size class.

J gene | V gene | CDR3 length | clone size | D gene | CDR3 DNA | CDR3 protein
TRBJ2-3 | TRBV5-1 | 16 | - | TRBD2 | TGCGCCAGCAGCTTGCTGGCGACTAGCGGGCCAGATACGCAGTATTTT | CASSLLATSGPDTQYF
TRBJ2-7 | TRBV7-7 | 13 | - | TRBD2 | TGTGCTAGCAGCTTAGAGCGGGGAGGGGAGCAGTACTTC | CASSLERGGEQYF
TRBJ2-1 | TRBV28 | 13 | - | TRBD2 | TGTGCCAGCAGTTTATTCTTGGGACTAGTGGAGTTCTTC | CASSLFLGLVEFF
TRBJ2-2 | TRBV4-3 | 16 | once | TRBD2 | TGCGCCAGCAGCCAAACCCCAGGCGGGGGGGCCGGGGAGCTGTTTTTT | CASSQTPGGGAGELFF
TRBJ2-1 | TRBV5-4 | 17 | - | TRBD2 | TGTGCCAGCAGCTCCGGGACTAGCGGGAGTATAAACAATGAGCAGTTCTTC | CASSSGTSGSINNEQFF
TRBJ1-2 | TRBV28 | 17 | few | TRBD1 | TGTGCCAGCAGTACCACTGACGTTACAGGGGGCAGCGGCGGCTACACCTTC | CASSTTDVTGGSGGYTF
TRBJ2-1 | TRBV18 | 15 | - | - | TGTGCCAGCTCTATCAGGGTTAAACCTTACAATGAGCAGTTCTTC | CASSIRVKPYNEQFF
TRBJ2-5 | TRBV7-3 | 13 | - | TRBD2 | TGTGCCAGCAGCTTAGCGGGAGCAGAGACCCAGTACTTC | CASSLAGAETQYF
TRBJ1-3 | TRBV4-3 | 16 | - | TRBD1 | TGCGCCAGCAGCCAAACACAGGGGGTCTCTGGAAACACCATATATTTT | CASSQTQGVSGNTIYF
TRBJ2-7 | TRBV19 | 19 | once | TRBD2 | TGTGCCAGTAGTGTCCAACCCTCCCGGACTAGCGGGGACCCCTACGAGCAGTACTTC | CASSVQPSRTSGDPYEQYF
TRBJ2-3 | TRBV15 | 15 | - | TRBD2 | TGTGCCACCAGCAATAGCGGGAGGGCCACAGATACGCAGTATTTT | CATSNSGRATDTQYF
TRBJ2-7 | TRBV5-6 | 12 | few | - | TGTGCCAGCAGCTCAAATTTCGGCGAGCAGTACTTC | CASSSNFGEQYF
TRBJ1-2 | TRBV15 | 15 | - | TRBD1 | TGTGCCACCAGCAGCCCCCGTCAGGGGGATTATGGCTACACCTTC | CATSSPRQGDYGYTF
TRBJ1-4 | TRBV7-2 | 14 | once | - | TGTGCCAGCAGCTTAATTCAGGGTGATGGAAAACTGTTTTTT | CASSLIQGDGKLFF
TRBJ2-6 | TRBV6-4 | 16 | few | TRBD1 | TGTGCCAGCAGTGTGACAGGGGGCTCTGGGGCCAACGTCCTGACTTTC | CASSVTGGSGANVLTF
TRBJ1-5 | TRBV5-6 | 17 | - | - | TGTGCCAGCAGCTTGCAGTGGGGACTTTCGAGCAATCAGCCCCAGCATTTT | CASSLQWGLSSNQPQHF
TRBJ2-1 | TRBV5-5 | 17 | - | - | TGTGCCAGCAGCTTGGACACGCGACAGGCGGGCTACAATGAGCAGTTCTTC | CASSLDTRQAGYNEQFF
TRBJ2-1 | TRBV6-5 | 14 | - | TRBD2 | TGTGCCAGCAGTCTAGCGGGAGGGCCGAATGAGCAGTTCTTC | CASSLAGGPNEQFF
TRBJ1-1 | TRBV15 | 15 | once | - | TGTGTCACCAGGGAGTATTCCGAGGGGAACACTGAAGCTTTCTTT | CVTREYSEGNTEAFF
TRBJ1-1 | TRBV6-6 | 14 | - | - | TGTGCCAGCAGTTACCTGGGCCAGAACACTGAAGCTTTCTTT | CASSYLGQNTEAFF
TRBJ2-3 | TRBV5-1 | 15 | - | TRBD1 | TGCGCCAGCACTAATGGACAGGGTATGCAAGATACGCAGTATTTT | CASTNGQGMQDTQYF
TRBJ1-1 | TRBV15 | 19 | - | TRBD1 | TGTGCCACCAGCAGAGATTGGGACAGGGTTTTACCAGCTAGCACTGAAGCTTTCTTT | CATSRDWDRVLPASTEAFF
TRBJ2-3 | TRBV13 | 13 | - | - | TGTGCCAGCAGCCGCGGGGCCTCTTATACGCAGTATTTT | CASSRGASYTQYF
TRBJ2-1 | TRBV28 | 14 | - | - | TGTGCCAGCAGTTTACTTGGCGGAGACAGTGAGCAGTTCTTC | CASSLLGGDSEQFF
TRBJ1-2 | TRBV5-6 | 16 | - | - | TGTGCCAGCAGCTTGGCTGGGGCTGATGTGGACTATGGCTACACCTTC | CASSLAGADVDYGYTF
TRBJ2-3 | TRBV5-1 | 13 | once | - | TGCGCCAGCAGCTTAACTAGCACAGATACGCAGTATTTT | CASSLTSTDTQYF
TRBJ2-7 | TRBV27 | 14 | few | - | TGTGCCAGCAGTCTTGGCCAGAACTCCTACGAGCAGTACTTC | CASSLGQNSYEQYF
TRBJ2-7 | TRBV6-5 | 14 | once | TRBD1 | TGTGCCAGCAGCCTACAGGGGCCCTCCTACGAGCAGTACTTC | CASSLQGPSYEQYF
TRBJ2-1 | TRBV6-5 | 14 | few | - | TGTGCCAGCAGTTCGCAGGGCTCCTACAATGAGCAGTTCTTC | CASSSQGSYNEQFF
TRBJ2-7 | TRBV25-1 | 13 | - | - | TGTGCCAGCAGTGCACAGGTTAGTTACGAGCAGTACTTC | CASSAQVSYEQYF
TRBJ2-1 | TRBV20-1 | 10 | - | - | TGCAGTGCTAGCGGACAGAGGGATTTCTTC | CSASGQRDFF
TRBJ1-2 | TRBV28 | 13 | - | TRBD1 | TGTGCCAGCAGGGAGACAGGGGACTATGGCTACACCTTC | CASRETGDYGYTF
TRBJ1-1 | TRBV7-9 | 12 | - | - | TGTGCCAGCAGCTTCCGGGTCACTGAAGCTTTCTTT | CASSFRVTEAFF
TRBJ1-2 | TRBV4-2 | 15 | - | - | TGTGCCAGCAGCCAAGACCAACATGCTAACTATGGCTACACCTTC | CASSQDQHANYGYTF
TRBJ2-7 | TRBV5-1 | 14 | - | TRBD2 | TGCGCCAGCAGCCCTACTAGCGACCCTTACGAGCAGTACTTC | CASSPTSDPYEQYF
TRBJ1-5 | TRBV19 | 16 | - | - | TGTGCCAGTAGTATAGTGGGGGGGCGCGGCAATCAGCCCCAGCATTTT | CASSIVGGRGNQPQHF
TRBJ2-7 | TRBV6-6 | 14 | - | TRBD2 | TGTGCCAGCAGTGGACTAGCGGGAGTCTACGAGCAGTACTTC | CASSGLAGVYEQYF
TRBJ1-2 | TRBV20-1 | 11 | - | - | TGCAGTGCTAGTAGCGACGGTGGCTACACCTTC | CSASSDGGYTF
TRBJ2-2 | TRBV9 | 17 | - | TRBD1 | TGTGCCAGCAGCGCCCCACAGGGGCAGGCGAACACCGGGGAGCTGTTTTTT | CASSAPQGQANTGELFF
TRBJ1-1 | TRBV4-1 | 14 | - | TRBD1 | TGCGCCAGCTCAATTGGACAGGGAAGAACTGAAGCTTTCTTT | CASSIGQGRTEAFF
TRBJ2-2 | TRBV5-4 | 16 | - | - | TGTGTCAGCAGGATATCTCGGGGTGCGAACACCGGGGAGCTGTTTTTT | CVSRISRGANTGELFF
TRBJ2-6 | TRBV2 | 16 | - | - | TGTGCCAGCACCTACCAGGAGGTCTCTGGGGCCAACGTCCTGACTTTC | CASTYQEVSGANVLTF
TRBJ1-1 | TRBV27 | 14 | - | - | TGTGCCAGCAGTTTTTACAGGGCAAACACTGAAGCTTTCTTT | CASSFYRANTEAFF
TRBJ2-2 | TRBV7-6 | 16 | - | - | TGTGCCAGCAGTCGCGGGACTCCCGCCCCCCCCGGGGAGCTGTTTTTT | CASSRGTPAPPGELFF
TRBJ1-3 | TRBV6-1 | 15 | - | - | TGTGCCAGCACCCTGGGCCAGGGAAGTGGAAACACCATATATTTT | CASTLGQGSGNTIYF